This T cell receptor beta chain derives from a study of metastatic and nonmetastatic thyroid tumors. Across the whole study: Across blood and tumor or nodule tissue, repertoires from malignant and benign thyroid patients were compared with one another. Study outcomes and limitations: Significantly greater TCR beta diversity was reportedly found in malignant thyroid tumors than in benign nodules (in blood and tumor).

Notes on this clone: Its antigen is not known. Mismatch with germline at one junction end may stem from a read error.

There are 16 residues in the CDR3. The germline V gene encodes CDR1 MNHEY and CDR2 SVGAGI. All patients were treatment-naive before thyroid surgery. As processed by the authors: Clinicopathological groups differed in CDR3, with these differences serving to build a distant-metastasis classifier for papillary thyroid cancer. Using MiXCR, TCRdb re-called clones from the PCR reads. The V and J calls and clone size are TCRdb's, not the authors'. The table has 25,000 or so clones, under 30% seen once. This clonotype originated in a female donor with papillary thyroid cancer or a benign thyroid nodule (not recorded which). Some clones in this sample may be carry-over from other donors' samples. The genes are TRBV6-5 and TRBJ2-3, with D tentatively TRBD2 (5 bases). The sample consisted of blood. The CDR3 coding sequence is TGTGCCAGCAGCTACTCGCACTCTGGCGGGCCGGATACGCAGTATTTT. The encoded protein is CASSYSHSGGPDTQYF.